One and the same sample provided the 3 T cell receptor beta chains below, sequenced in a study of blood T cell repertoires in COVID-19. Profiling relied on immunoSEQ multiplex PCR, and the TCRdb table lists in-frame clones only, not all of them. The table shows roughly 230,000 clones, with 84% occurring only once. Input material: peripheral blood. The receptor set was obtained from a man aged 50 to 59 with acute or convalescent COVID-19.

The V and J genes are TRBV10-3 and TRBJ1-1, with TRBD1 identical over 9 bases. The V segment lost 6 bases and the J segment 3 bases; nucleotides outside the gene matches: 11. Germline V gene lookup returns CDR1 ENHRY and CDR2 SYGVKD. The CDR3 loop spans 16 amino acids. The CDR3 sequence: CAISGRAQGAHTEAFF. The CDR3 DNA reads as TGTGCCATCAGCGGAAGAGCACAGGGGGCACACACTGAAGCTTTCTTT.

The CDR3 region has the DNA TGTGCCAGCAGTTTAAGCGGGAGTATGTATAACGAGCAGTACTTC. Its translation is CASSLSGSMYNEQYF. The gene calls are TRBV27 and TRBJ2-7; 8 bases map to TRBD2. CDR1 is MNHEY, CDR2 SMNVEV, per germline (reference sequence). The CDR3 has 15 residues. The V gene end was trimmed by 2 bases and the J gene end by 5 bases; junction bases not matched to a gene: 8.

The V and J genes are TRBV2 and TRBJ2-2; D gene uncertain. The CDR3 has 14 amino acids. CDR1 and CDR2 (germline): SNHLY, FYNNEI. V dropped 5 bases and J dropped 4 bases, with 11 bases sitting between them. In nucleotides, the CDR3 is TGTGCCAGCAGTATTATAAGGAGCACCGGGGAGCTGTTTTTT. This encodes CASSIIRSTGELFF.